This is a list of T cell receptor beta chains from one sample in a study of T cells and copy number aberrations in small-cell lung cancer. Sequencing used immunoSEQ multiplex PCR; TCRdb keeps in-frame clones, though not all of them. The data contain about 6,600 clones, 70% to 80% of them seen just once; the ten biggest clones take up roughly 9.5%. Sequenced input: normal tissue next to the tumor. These receptors were taken from a woman in her seventies with small cell lung cancer. Some clones in this sample may be carry-over from other donors' samples. CDR3s include the opening cysteine and the closing phenylalanine or tryptophan. D genes are given only for firm matches. Only part of the rows carry a size: once, few, many, or a class if the clone is expanded.

d_call,j_call,v_call,clone_size,cdr3_nt,cdr3_aa
TRBD2,TRBJ2-2,TRBV2,.,TGTGCCAGCAAGGGACTGGCGGGAGTAATGGGTACCGGGGAGCTGTTTTTT,CASKGLAGVMGTGELFF
.,TRBJ2-5,TRBV7-9,once,TGTGCCAGCAGCCAAGGAGGGGCGGAGACCCAGTACTTC,CASSQGGAETQYF
.,TRBJ2-1,TRBV7-3,.,TGTGCCAGCAGCTTAGCCCCTCGTCAGGGTGGCAATGAGCAGTTCTTC,CASSLAPRQGGNEQFF
.,TRBJ2-5,TRBV28,.,TGTGCCAGCAGTTCTAGGGAGACCCAGTACTTC,CASSSRETQYF
TRBD2,TRBJ2-7,TRBV7-2,.,TGTGCCAGCAGCCTAGGGCCTAGCGGGAACTTCAACGAGCAGTATTTC,CASSLGPSGNFNEQYF
.,TRBJ2-7,TRBV5-1,.,TGCGCCAGCAGCTTGAACAGGGTCAACGAGCAGTACTTC,CASSLNRVNEQYF
.,TRBJ2-2,TRBV30,.,TGTGCCTGGGCCCGGGACGCGAACACCGGGGAGCTGTTTTTT,CAWARDANTGELFF
TRBD1,TRBJ1-2,TRBV6-4,.,TGTGCCAGCAGTGACGGGCGGGACAGTAGTGCTGGCTACACCTTC,CASSDGRDSSAGYTF
.,TRBJ2-3,TRBV2,.,TGTGCCAGCAGTGTCATTGGTTTTAGCACAGATACGCAGTATTTT,CASSVIGFSTDTQYF
TRBD2,TRBJ2-3,TRBV11-2,once,TGTGCCAGCAGCTTTACTAGCGGGGCAGATACGCAGTATTTT,CASSFTSGADTQYF
.,TRBJ1-2,TRBV29-1,.,TGCAGCGTTGAGGGGGGGGAGGGCTACACCTTC,CSVEGGEGYTF
.,TRBJ2-6,TRBV4-1,once,TGCGCCAGCAGCCATAACAGAGGCCCTGGGGCCAACGTCCTGACTTTC,CASSHNRGPGANVLTF
TRBD1,TRBJ2-1,TRBV9,few,TGTGCCAGCAGCGGGGGACAGGGCTCCTACAATGAGCAGTTCTTC,CASSGGQGSYNEQFF
.,TRBJ1-1,TRBV2,.,TGTGCCAGCATTGCAGGAGGAGGGACTGAAGCTTTCTTT,CASIAGGGTEAFF
TRBD1,TRBJ1-5,TRBV2,.,TGTGCCAGCAGGGAAGGGACAGGGGGCGGTCAGCCCCAGCATTTT,CASREGTGGGQPQHF
TRBD2,TRBJ2-7,TRBV6-5,.,TGTGCCAGCACTCCCGGGACTAGCGTCAACGAGCAGTACTTC,CASTPGTSVNEQYF
TRBD2,TRBJ2-2,TRBV19,.,TGTGCCAGTAGTACGGGGACTAGCGGGAGTCGGGAGCTGTTTTTT,CASSTGTSGSRELFF
TRBD1,TRBJ1-3,TRBV30,.,TGTGCCCACCAACAGGGGACGGGGGGAAACACCATATATTTT,CAHQQGTGGNTIYF
.,TRBJ2-7,TRBV15,.,TGTGCCACCAGCAGAGATTATGTGGCCGAGCAGTACTTC,CATSRDYVAEQYF
.,TRBJ2-3,TRBV25-1,.,TGTGCCAGCAGTGACAGGGGTTACACAGATACGCAGTATTTT,CASSDRGYTDTQYF
TRBD2,TRBJ2-3,TRBV6-5,.,TGTGCCAGCAGTTACCATAGCGGGGCTAGCACAGATACGCAGTATTTT,CASSYHSGASTDTQYF
.,TRBJ1-1,TRBV6-1,.,TGTGCCACTGCGGACAGATTGAACACTGAAGCTTTCTTT,CATADRLNTEAFF
TRBD1,TRBJ2-5,TRBV5-4,few,TGTGCCAGCAGCTTACCGGGACAGGGGCAAGAGACCCAGTACTTC,CASSLPGQGQETQYF
.,TRBJ2-1,TRBV30,.,TGTGCCTGGACCAGAGCAGGGGGGTCCGAGAATGAGCAGTTCTTC,CAWTRAGGSENEQFF
.,TRBJ2-1,TRBV9,.,TGTGCCAGCAGCGTAGGACTAAACTCCTACAATGAGCAGTTCTTC,CASSVGLNSYNEQFF
.,TRBJ2-2,TRBV30,.,TGCGCCTGGAGTGTACTACCCAACACCGGGGAGCTGTTTTTT,CAWSVLPNTGELFF
.,TRBJ1-1,TRBV9,.,TGTGCCAGCAGCGTAGATTGGGGGCGCGGCACTGAAGCTTTCTTT,CASSVDWGRGTEAFF
.,TRBJ2-1,TRBV19,few,TGTGCCAGTACCCGGGGGTGGTTAGCGGACAATGAGCAGTTCTTC,CASTRGWLADNEQFF
.,TRBJ1-5,TRBV5-5,large,TGTGCCAGCAGCTTGGCGGCATCGGGGCCAAGTCAGCCCCAGCATTTT,CASSLAASGPSQPQHF
TRBD1,TRBJ2-2,TRBV10-3,.,TGTGCCATCAGTGGACAGGGCGGCGGGGAGCTGTTTTTT,CAISGQGGGELFF
TRBD1,TRBJ1-3,TRBV19,.,TGTGCCAGTAGTCCCGGGACAGGGAGTCCTGGAAACACCATATATTTT,CASSPGTGSPGNTIYF
.,TRBJ1-5,TRBV28,.,TGTGCCAGCAGTTTTCCAGGGGACAATCAGCCCCAGCATTTT,CASSFPGDNQPQHF
.,TRBJ2-7,TRBV7-6,.,TGTGCCAGCAGCTCGACCTACGAGCAGTACTTC,CASSSTYEQYF
TRBD2,TRBJ2-5,TRBV6-5,.,TGTGCCAACCTAGGAGGCGGGAGTTGTGAGACCCAGTACTTC,CANLGGGSCETQYF
.,TRBJ2-1,TRBV7-2,.,TGTGCCAGCAGCTTAGTTGCGGGTACGTCCTACAATGAGCAGTTCTTC,CASSLVAGTSYNEQFF
.,TRBJ2-7,TRBV20-1,.,TGCAGTGCTAGAGCCGGCCGGGAGTGGAACTTC,CSARAGREWNF
TRBD2,TRBJ2-5,TRBV19,.,TGTGCCAGTAGTACAAGCCCGACTAGCGGGGAAGAGACCCAGTACTTC,CASSTSPTSGEETQYF
TRBD1,TRBJ2-7,TRBV7-6,.,TGTGCCAGCAGCTTAAGGGCAGGGGGCGCATCCGAGCAGTACTTC,CASSLRAGGASEQYF
.,TRBJ2-1,TRBV11-3,.,TGTGCCAGCAGCTTAGAGGGCTATACCGACAATGAGCAGTTCTTC,CASSLEGYTDNEQFF
.,TRBJ2-2,TRBV19,once,TGTGCCAGTAGTATAGACCCCCCCATACTAGCTCCGGGGGAGCTGTTTTTT,CASSIDPPILAPGELFF
.,TRBJ2-1,TRBV7-2,.,TGTGCCAGCCGGACAGTGGGATACAATGAGCAGTTCTTC,CASRTVGYNEQFF
.,TRBJ2-1,TRBV30,.,TGTGCCTGGGAACTAAACTACAATGAGCAGTTCTTC,CAWELNYNEQFF
TRBD1,TRBJ1-4,TRBV2,.,TGTGCCAGCAGTCGGGACAGGGGGGGAGAAAAACTGTTTTTT,CASSRDRGGEKLFF
.,TRBJ1-3,TRBV27,.,TGTGCCAGCAAAGGGTTGAGCTCTGGAAACACCATATATTTT,CASKGLSSGNTIYF
.,TRBJ2-3,TRBV19,.,TGTGCCAGTAGTTCTCACGGGGAAACGGATACGCAGTATTTT,CASSSHGETDTQYF
TRBD2,TRBJ2-3,TRBV28,.,TGTGCCAGCAGTTTATCGGACAGCGGGAGCGCCGTCGATACGCAGTATTTT,CASSLSDSGSAVDTQYF
.,TRBJ1-2,TRBV6-1,.,TGTGCCAGCAGCTTAATTCAGGGAGGACATGGCTACACCTTC,CASSLIQGGHGYTF
.,TRBJ2-7,TRBV5-1,few,TGCGCCAGCAGTAGTGTCGGAAGCTCCTACGAGCAGTACTTC,CASSSVGSSYEQYF